This T cell receptor beta chain was profiled in a study of blood T cells in healthy people across ages. Between the trimmed V and J ends, which lost 5 bases and 3 bases, there was a span of 17 bases. Germline loops: CDR1 SGHTA, CDR2 FQGNSA. This CDR3 has 15 residues. As regards this clonotype: Its matching antigen is unknown.

With a J-beta primer mix and a sample-barcoded 5' primer, a second PCR ran roughly 6 to 11 cycles. TCRdb fed the 5' RACE reads into MiXCR, producing one record per CDR3 protein. The sample has over 1,300,000 distinct CDR3 sequences, 55% to 75% seen once; the top ten hold 5% to 7%. General study findings and limits: Long-lived donors exceeded aged donors in naive CD4+ cells and diversity. It was held that the diversity estimates obtained from one million T cells were underestimates.

Healthy Russian Caucasian donors spanned ages about 6 to 100 years. A minimum of 7 million PBMCs was isolated per sample. The sequencing input was blood. This chain links TRBV7-2 with TRBJ2-7; D not certain. The receptor was derived from a man in his late teens or twenties in good health. This chain's CDR3 is CASSALRRNIYEQYF. The CDR3 coding sequence is TGTGCCAGCAGCGCCTTGAGGCGTAACATCTACGAGCAGTACTTC. Drawing the rest from reference TRBV7-2 and TRBJ2-7, the complete variable domain is GAGVSQSPSNKVTEKGKDVELRCDPISGHTALYWYRQSLGQGLEFLIYFQGNSAPDKSGLPSDRFSAERTGGSVSTLTIQRTQQEDSAVYLCASSALRRNIYEQYFGPGTRLTVT.